The text below deals with one T cell receptor beta chain. This entry is derived from a study of glioma-infiltrating T cells after dendritic cell vaccination. Germline V gives CDR1 MDHEN, CDR2 SYDVKM. The CDR3 is 15 residues long. V shed 2 bases, J shed 7 bases, and the junction held 6 bases outside the gene matches. Here immunoSEQ multiplex PCR was the method, and the copy in TCRdb shows in-frame clones only, minus some. Among over 90,000 clones listed, 75% to 90% were seen once. The time point here: after dendritic cell vaccination, including at tumor progression/relapse. The chain uses TRBV28 and TRBJ2-1; 9 nucleotides agree with TRBD2. The input for sequencing was blood, taken after dendritic cell vaccination. The sequence was obtained from a human donor with glioblastoma. CDR3 sequence: CASSLTAGGRNEQFF. CDR3 sequence (DNA): TGTGCCAGCAGTTTAACGGCGGGAGGGCGGAATGAGCAGTTCTTC.